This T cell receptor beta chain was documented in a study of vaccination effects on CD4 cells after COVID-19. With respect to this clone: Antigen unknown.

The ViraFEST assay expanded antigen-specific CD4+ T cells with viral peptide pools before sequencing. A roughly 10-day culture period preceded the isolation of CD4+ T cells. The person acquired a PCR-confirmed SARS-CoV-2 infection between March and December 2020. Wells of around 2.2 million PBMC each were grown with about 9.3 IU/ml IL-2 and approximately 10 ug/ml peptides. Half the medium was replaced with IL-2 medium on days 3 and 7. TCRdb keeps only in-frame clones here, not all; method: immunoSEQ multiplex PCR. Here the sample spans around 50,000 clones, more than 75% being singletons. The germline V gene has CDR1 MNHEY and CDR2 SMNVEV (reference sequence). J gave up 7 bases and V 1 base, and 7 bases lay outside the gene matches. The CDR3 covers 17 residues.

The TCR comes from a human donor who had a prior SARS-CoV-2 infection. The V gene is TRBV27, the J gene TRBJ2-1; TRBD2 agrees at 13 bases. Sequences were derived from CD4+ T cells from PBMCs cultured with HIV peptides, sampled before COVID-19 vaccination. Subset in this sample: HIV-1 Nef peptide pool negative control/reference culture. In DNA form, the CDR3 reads TGTGCCAGCAGTTTATGGAGGACTAGCGGGAGAGGGAATGAGCAGTTCTTC. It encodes CASSLWRTSGRGNEQFF.